This T cell receptor (beta chain) was retrieved from a study of cytomegalovirus exposure and HLA in healthy donors (dated by TCRdb to the late 2010s). With regard to the full study: An earlier analysis of some 600 of the donors reported over 250 Gb of sequence data and some 110 million unique TCR beta sequences obtained from some 170 million T cells. An early release that covered several hundred HLA-typed donors contained about 300 gigabases of sequencing data and 85 million to 100 million unique TCR sequences. Among the 398 genotyped donors, 81% belonged to the genetic ancestry cluster associated with self-reported Caucasian donors. The aim of the study was to test whether cataloging public T cell receptors could identify signatures of past pathogen exposure. Using immunosequencing, the study profiled T cell repertoires from some 670 subjects and related those repertoires to cytomegalovirus serostatus. A separate validation cohort of 100 to 150 different subjects was used in addition to the 666-subject first cohort. To predict cytomegalovirus infection status, the study brought together high-throughput TCR immunosequencing, statistical association of individual TCRs with disease status, and machine learning. A later analysis re-examined previously published TCR beta repertoires from hundreds of donors and added high-resolution HLA genotyping to investigate patterns of TCR occurrence. Rather than using new phenotypic data, the later analysis identified candidate immune exposures from TCR beta sequences and from how often those sequences occurred across donors. An earlier analysis of approximately 580 of the donors used high-throughput TCR beta sequencing to judge whether each TCR beta V gene segment behaved as functional or pseudogenic. Donor age, sex, ethnicity and CMV serostatus were compiled alongside the repertoire data. In a later genetic analysis, genome-wide SNP genotypes for about three fifths of the roughly 670 donors were used, and that subset was treated as a discovery cohort. All discovery cohort repertoires had been generated using a single sequencing platform. Class I and class II HLA loci were covered by the typing at four-digit resolution. Typing coverage varied by locus: roughly 629-640 donors for A, B, C, DRB1 and DQB1; approximately 500 for DQA1; over 600 for DPA1; more than 450 for DPB1. Because of strong linkage in the cohort, a few DR-DQ haplotypes were treated as single units for association and clustering. Among about 360 genotyped donors of the cohort, an average of about 240,000 unique TCR beta nucleotide sequences were sequenced per donor, roughly 18% of them non-productive.

In total, over 600 healthy bone marrow donors made up the cohort. All cohort members were sampled while nominally healthy, although unrecorded immune exposures were likely present. The donor was CMV seronegative and belonged to the group of several hundred seronegative cohort members. A peripheral blood sample was collected from each donor, and TCR beta sequencing was performed on peripheral blood mononuclear cells. Genomic DNA was extracted from the blood cell samples with the Qiagen DNeasy Blood Extraction Kit. The germline V gene encodes CDR1 MNHEY and CDR2 SMNVEV (reference sequence). Clipping removes 6 bases from V and 5 bases from J, with 7 as the unmatched junction base count. From cysteine to phenylalanine, the CDR3 is 15 amino acids long. Of all the DNA, just the CDR3 is kept, 45 bases in frame from base 1. On this clone: Its antigen remains unidentified.

Receptor amplification or capture employed the immunoSEQ multiplex PCR assay. For the multiplex PCR, a mixture combining 60 forward primers for TCR Vbeta segments and 13 reverse primers for TCR Jbeta segments was used. The CDR3 region of rearranged TCR beta genes was amplified from genomic DNA by a multiplex PCR assay. Amplified TCR beta libraries were sequenced as 87-base-pair reads on the Illumina HiSeq System. The paper's data handling went like this. A later analysis tallied tens of millions of unique TCR beta chains across the 666 repertoires, and roughly 11 million of those chains were shared by two or more donors. A nearest-neighbor algorithm error-corrected the raw reads and collapsed the reads into unique sequences, merging closely related sequences to remove PCR and sequencing errors. V, D and J gene segments were assigned by aligning CDR3 sequences to IMGT reference sequences. For a sequence to be retained, a match of at least six nucleotides to both a V gene segment and a J gene segment was required. A rearrangement counted as productive if the CDR3 had no stop codons and remained in frame with V and J, and every other rearrangement counted as non-productive. Following IMGT convention, CDR3 was defined as the stretch from the second conserved V-encoded cysteine up to the conserved J-encoded phenylalanine. The earlier analysis of 500 to 650 of the donors excluded any sequence lacking an unambiguous match to a single V gene segment. An earlier analysis of around 600 of the donors classified V segments as functional when productive rearrangements were above 56.7% and as segregating when the standard deviation between donors was above 5%. A statistical classification framework was developed to diagnose cytomegalovirus status using the catalog of TCR beta chain sequences. In a later analysis, V and J genes were assigned by comparing TCR nucleotide sequences against IMGT/GENE-DB human TR gene sequences. A later analysis assigned CDR3 sequences and most-parsimonious VDJ recombination scenarios with the TCRdist pipeline. A later analysis defined each TCR beta chain by its CDR3 amino acid sequence plus V-gene family, and excluded reads lacking a unique V-gene family. To address suspected cross-contamination and a sequencing artifact, a later analysis removed 450 to 700 highly shared, low-generation-probability nucleotide sequences. In a later analysis, a clonal expansion index was calculated for each public chain from normalized within-repertoire ranks of inferred template counts. In a later analysis, generation probabilities were computed using a VDJ recombination model fitted to out-of-frame rearrangements, and the results were checked against IGoR. A later analysis scored TCR-TCR, TCR-HLA and TCR-CMV co-occurrence with hypergeometric tests, applying a repertoire-size bias correction to TCR pairs. To estimate false discovery rates, a later analysis permuted the HLA or CMV assignments 20 times. In a later analysis, co-occurring TCRs were grouped using DBSCAN, with TCRdist sequence similarity added in when clustering inside HLA-allele-positive subsets. For co-occurrence clustering, repertoires with fewer than 30,000 or more than 120,000 public chains were excluded, along with five or six repertoires with anomalous nucleotide sharing. Held by TCRdb, this immuneACCESS table contains in-frame sequences only and omits some clones. Under half of the omission traces to an unresolved V gene where checked; the cause of the rest is unknown. Clone size and the V and J calls come from that table; the DNA yielded D and trimming. In this sample's table one finds 180,000 or so clones. The ten most abundant clones make up 0.74% of the sample.

Broad study findings and their caveats: Linkage disequilibrium might explain the correlated functional status among segregating V segments, but an unknown experimental factor could not be ruled out. Most CMV-associated TCR beta chains appeared to be HLA-restricted in a later analysis, and the HLA associations seemed to be driven largely by CMV exposure. In a later genetic analysis, a missense DCLRE1C variant was associated with V-gene and J-gene trimming of TCR beta chains, and the association was replicated in an independent cohort. An earlier analysis of approximately 600 of the donors showed that most TCR beta V segments appeared in productive rearrangements either about 87% or about 30% of the time, which broadly matched IMGT annotations. Specific HLA alleles were associated with 16,951 TCR beta sequences at a false discovery rate of 0.05 in a later analysis. Several of the top co-occurrence clusters appeared to be linked to parvovirus B19, influenza, CMV and Epstein-Barr virus, according to a later analysis. Strong co-occurrence of HLA alleles, especially DR and DQ, made assigning TCR associations to individual alleles difficult. The sequencing pipeline was judged likely to have produced a cluster of highly shared sequence variants as a technical artifact. In vitro tests confirmed that a few of the cytomegalovirus-associated TCR beta chains recognize cytomegalovirus antigens. In a later analysis, HLA-associated TCR beta chains were found to be more clonally expanded and to have lower generation probabilities than equally common non-associated chains. HLA typing was unavailable for some donors at each locus, so association tests used only the typed subset. The authors suggested that the approach could potentially be extended to other disease states and immunological phenotypes. According to a later genetic analysis, donors in an Asian-associated ancestry cluster had fewer N-insertions in productive TCRs than the approximately 650-donor mean. About 15 rarely observed V segments, including chromosome 9 orphons, were excluded from the earlier analysis of approximately 500 of the donors because counts were too low. Roughly uniform sequencing depth across donors was assumed in presence/absence analyses, although this assumption may not hold. Only TCR beta chains were sequenced in this cohort, and the absence of alpha or paired-chain data limited detectable features. Immune exposure information for the cohort was limited to CMV serostatus. The classifier was reported to diagnose cytomegalovirus status with high specificity and sensitivity in both the original and validation cohorts. A further reported finding was that TCR beta sequences accurately predicted the HLA-A and HLA-B alleles for most subjects in the first cohort. A total of 164 TCR beta chains were listed by the study as associated with cytomegalovirus. In a later analysis, TCR association rates were found to vary across HLA loci, with the most associated TCRs seen for DRB1 alleles and the fewest for HLA-C alleles. The 87-base-pair reads could not distinguish some IMGT-functional V segments, including TRBV6-2 and TRBV6-3, so those segments were excluded. Across donors, most TCR sequences were observed very rarely, whereas some public TCRs were present in many individuals.

The specimen was PBMCs. Recombination linked TRBV27 to TRBJ2-5, with TRBD1 matching 12 junction bases. The source is a boy younger than 18 in good health and CMV-seronegative. The sequence in DNA is TGTGCCAGCAGCGAGGGACAGGGGGCAGGGGAGACCCAGTACTTC. Its translation reads: CASSEGQGAGETQYF.